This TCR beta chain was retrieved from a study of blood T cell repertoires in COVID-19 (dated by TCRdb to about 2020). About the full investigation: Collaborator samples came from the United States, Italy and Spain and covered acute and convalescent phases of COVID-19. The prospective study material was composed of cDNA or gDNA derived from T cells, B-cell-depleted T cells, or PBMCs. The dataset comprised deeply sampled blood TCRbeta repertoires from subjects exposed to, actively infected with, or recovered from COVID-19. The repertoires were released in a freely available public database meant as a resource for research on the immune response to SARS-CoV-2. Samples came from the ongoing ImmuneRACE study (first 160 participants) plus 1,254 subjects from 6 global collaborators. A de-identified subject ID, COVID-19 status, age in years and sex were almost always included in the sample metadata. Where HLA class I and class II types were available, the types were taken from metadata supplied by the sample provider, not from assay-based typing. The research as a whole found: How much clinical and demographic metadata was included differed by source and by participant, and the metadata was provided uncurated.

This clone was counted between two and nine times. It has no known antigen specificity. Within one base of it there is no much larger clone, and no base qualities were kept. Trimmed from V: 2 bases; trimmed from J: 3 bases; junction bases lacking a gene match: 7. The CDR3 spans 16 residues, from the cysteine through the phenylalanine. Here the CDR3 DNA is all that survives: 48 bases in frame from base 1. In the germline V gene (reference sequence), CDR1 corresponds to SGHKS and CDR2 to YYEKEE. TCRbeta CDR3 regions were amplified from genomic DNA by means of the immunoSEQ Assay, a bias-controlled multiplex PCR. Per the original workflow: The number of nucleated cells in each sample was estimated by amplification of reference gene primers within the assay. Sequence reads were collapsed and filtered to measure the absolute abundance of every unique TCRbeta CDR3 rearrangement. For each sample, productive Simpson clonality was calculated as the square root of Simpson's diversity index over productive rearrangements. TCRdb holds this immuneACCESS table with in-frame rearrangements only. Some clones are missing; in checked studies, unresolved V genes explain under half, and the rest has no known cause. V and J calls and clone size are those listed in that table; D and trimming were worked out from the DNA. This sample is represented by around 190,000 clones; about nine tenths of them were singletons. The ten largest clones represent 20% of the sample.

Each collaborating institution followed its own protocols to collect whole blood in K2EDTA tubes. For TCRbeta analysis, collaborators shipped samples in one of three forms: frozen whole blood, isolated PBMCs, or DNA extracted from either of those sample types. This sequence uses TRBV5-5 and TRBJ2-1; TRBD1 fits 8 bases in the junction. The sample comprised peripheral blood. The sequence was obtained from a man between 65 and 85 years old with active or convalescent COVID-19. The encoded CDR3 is CASSFSRTGLYNEQFF. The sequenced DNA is TGTGCCAGCAGCTTCTCTAGGACAGGGCTCTACAATGAGCAGTTCTTC.